Following are 12 T cell receptor beta chains from one sample sequenced in a study of blood T cell repertoires in COVID-19. The assay was immunoSEQ multiplex PCR, and TCRdb's table has in-frame clones only and misses some. The table lists about 110,000 clones, 88% of them singletons. Specimen: peripheral blood. All receptors come from a human donor in a cohort sampled during active COVID-19.

V gene TRBV9 combines with J gene TRBJ2-7; D might be TRBD1 (7 bases). This CDR3 is built from 18 residues. V was pared by 0 bases and J by 3 bases, with 22 bases between. Looked up from germline, CDR1 is SGDLS and CDR2 is YYNGEE. CDR3 residues: CASSVGDSRGVKGYEQYF. CDR3 coding DNA: TGTGCCAGCAGCGTAGGGGATAGCAGGGGGGTTAAAGGCTACGAGCAGTACTTC.

The genes are TRBV11-2 and TRBJ1-5, with TRBD1 matching 8 bases. With V trimmed by 2 bases and J by 7 bases, 1 base remained unmatched. Germline V lookup: CDR1 SGHAT, CDR2 FQNNGV. The CDR3 sequence is 13 residues long. CDR3 amino acids: CASSLQGAQPQHF. The CDR3 nucleotides read TGTGCCAGCAGCTTACAGGGGGCCCAGCCCCAGCATTTT.

The chain links TRBV12-3 or TRBV12-4 to TRBJ1-5; TRBD1 agrees at 7 bases. V was clipped by 5 bases and J by 5 bases; unmatched bases: 3. The CDR3 covers 13 residues. Written as DNA, the CDR3 is TGTGCCAGCAGTACAGGGGCCGATCAGCCCCAGCATTTT. Its protein product is CASSTGADQPQHF.

J is TRBJ1-4 and V is TRBV2; tentatively, D is TRBD1 (6 bases). Trimming cost V 5 bases and J 6 bases, with 22 bases left between them. CDR1 and CDR2 from the germline V gene are SNHLY and FYNNEI. CDR3 length equals 17 residues. The DNA for the CDR3 is TGTGCCAGCAGTTGGGGGGGGCGGCGGGACGCCGATGAAAAACTGTTTTTT. Residues: CASSWGGRRDADEKLFF.

V and J are TRBV3-1 (or the pseudogene TRBV3-2) and TRBJ1-1; D not certain. The germline gives CDR1 LGHDT, CDR2 YNNKEL (reference sequence). Trimming took 4 bases from V and 1 from J, leaving 10 bases between them. CDR3 size: 14 residues. The chain's CDR3 is CASSLRPGNTEAFF. The CDR3 DNA follows: TGTGCCAGCAGCCTTCGTCCCGGGAACACTGAAGCTTTCTTT.

The V call is TRBV19, the J call TRBJ2-7; a possible D gene is TRBD1 (6 bases). This CDR3 comprises 13 residues. Trimming left V 3 bases short and J 3 bases short, with 9 bases between. From germline, CDR1 is LNHDA and CDR2 SQIVND (reference sequence). CDR3 region: CASSIGQNYEQYF. CDR3 coding DNA: TGTGCCAGTAGTATCGGACAGAACTACGAGCAGTACTTC.

The chain carries TRBV5-6 and TRBJ1-5, with D possibly TRBD1 on 5 matching bases. The germline V gene encodes CDR1 SGHDT and CDR2 YYEEEE. This CDR3 contains 15 residues. V dropped 4 bases and J dropped 7 bases, with 18 bases sitting between them. The CDR3 DNA sequence: TGTGCCAGCAGCCTCGGGTCACAGGCCGGACAGCCCCAGCATTTT. The encoded protein is CASSLGSQAGQPQHF. Complete variable domain (other parts from reference TRBV5-6 and TRBJ1-5): DAGVTQSPTHLIKTRGQQVTLRCSPKSGHDTVSWYQQALGQGPQFIFQYYEEEERQRGNFPDRFSGHQFPNYSSELNVNALLLGDSALYLCASSLGSQAGQPQHFGDGTRLSIL.

The chain employs TRBV3-1 (or the pseudogene TRBV3-2) and TRBJ2-7, with TRBD1 identical over 10 bases. Losses at the gene ends were 7 bases for V and 5 bases for J; bases not matched to a gene: 17. The CDR3 loop spans 17 amino acids. CDR1 is LGHDT, CDR2 YNNKEL, per germline (reference sequence). For the CDR3, the DNA is TGTGCCAGCACTTCCACGGGACAGGGGTTGGATACAAACGAGCAGTACTTC. It encodes CASTSTGQGLDTNEQYF.

V and J are TRBV28 and TRBJ1-5, with D possibly matching TRBD1 (6 bases). The CDR3 runs to 15 residues. V dropped 2 bases and J dropped 4 bases, with 12 bases sitting between them. Germline V gene data show CDR1 as MDHEN and CDR2 as SYDVKM. This CDR3 is CASSLIRQGNQPQHF. CDR3 nucleotides: TGTGCCAGCAGTTTAATCCGGCAGGGGAATCAGCCCCAGCATTTT. The full variable domain, rest sourced from reference TRBV28 and TRBJ1-5, is DVKVTQSSRYLVKRTGEKVFLECVQDMDHENMFWYRQDPGLGLRLIYFSYDVKMKEKGDIPEGYSVSREKKERFSLILESASTNQTSMYLCASSLIRQGNQPQHFGDGTRLSIL.

A single count supports this clone. The chain couples TRBV6-5 to TRBJ2-7; the match to TRBD2 covers 10 bases. V lost 7 bases to trimming and J lost 3 bases; unmatched junction nucleotides: 9. The germline V gene has CDR1 MNHEY and CDR2 SVGAGI. The CDR3 has 15 amino acids. Here the CDR3 reads CASKSTSGAIYEQYF. CDR3 sequence (DNA): TGTGCCAGCAAAAGCACTAGCGGGGCTATCTACGAGCAGTACTTC.

This clone was recorded once. The rearrangement uses TRBV5-1 and TRBJ1-6; D is uncertain. The V gene lost 4 bases and the J gene lost 10 bases, with 12 bases spanning the gap. This CDR3 contains 13 residues. CDR1 is SGHRS and CDR2 is YFSETQ in the germline V gene. DNA of the CDR3: TGCGCCAGCAGCACGAGAACAGACTCACCCCTCCACTTT. As protein: CASSTRTDSPLHF.

The rearrangement uses TRBV4-1 and TRBJ1-5; 8 bases match TRBD1. V gave up 1 base and J gave up 2 bases; unmatched junction bases: 4. Looked up from germline, CDR1 is MGHRA and CDR2 is YSYEKL. The CDR3 runs 16 residues. The CDR3 DNA follows: TGCGCCAGCAGCCAAGCTGCGACAGGGGGCAATCAGCCCCAGCATTTT. Translation: CASSQAATGGNQPQHF.